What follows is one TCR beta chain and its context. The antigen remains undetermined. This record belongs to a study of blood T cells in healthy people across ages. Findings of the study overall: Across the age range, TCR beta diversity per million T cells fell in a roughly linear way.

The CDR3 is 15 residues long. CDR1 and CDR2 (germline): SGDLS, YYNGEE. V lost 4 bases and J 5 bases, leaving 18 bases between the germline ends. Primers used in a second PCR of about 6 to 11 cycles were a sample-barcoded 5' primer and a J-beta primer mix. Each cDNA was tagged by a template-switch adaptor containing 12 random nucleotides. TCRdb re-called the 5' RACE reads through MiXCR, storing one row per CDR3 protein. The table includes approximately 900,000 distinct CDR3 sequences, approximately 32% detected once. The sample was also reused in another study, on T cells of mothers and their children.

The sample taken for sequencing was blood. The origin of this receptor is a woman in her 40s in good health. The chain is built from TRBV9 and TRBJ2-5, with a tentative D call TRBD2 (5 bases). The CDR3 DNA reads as TGTGCCAGCAGCCCGGGTTGGACGGAGGCGGAGACCCAGTACTTC. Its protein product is CASSPGWTEAETQYF.